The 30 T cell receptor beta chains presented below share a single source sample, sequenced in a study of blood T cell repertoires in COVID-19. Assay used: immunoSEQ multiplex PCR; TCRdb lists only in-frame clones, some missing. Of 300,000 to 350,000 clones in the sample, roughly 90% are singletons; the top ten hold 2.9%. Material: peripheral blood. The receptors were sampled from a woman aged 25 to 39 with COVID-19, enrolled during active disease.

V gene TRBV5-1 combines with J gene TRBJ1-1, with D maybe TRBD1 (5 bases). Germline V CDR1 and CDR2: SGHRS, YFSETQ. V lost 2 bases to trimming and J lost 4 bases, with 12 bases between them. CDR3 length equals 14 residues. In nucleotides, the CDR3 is TGCGCCAGCAGCTTACACCCAGGGTCCACTGAAGCTTTCTTT. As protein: CASSLHPGSTEAFF.

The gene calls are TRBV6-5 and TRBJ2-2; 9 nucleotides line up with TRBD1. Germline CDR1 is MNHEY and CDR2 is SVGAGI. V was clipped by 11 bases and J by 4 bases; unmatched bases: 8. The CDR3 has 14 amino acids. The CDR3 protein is CAGRDREFTGELFF. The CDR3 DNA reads TGTGCCGGACGGGACAGGGAGTTCACCGGGGAGCTGTTTTTT.

CDR3 sequence reads: CASSLWTDKNTEAFF. In nucleotides, the CDR3 is TGTGCCAGCAGCTTGTGGACAGACAAAAACACTGAAGCTTTCTTT. The genes are TRBV7-8 and TRBJ1-1, with D possibly TRBD1 on 6 matching bases. Germline assignment: CDR1 SGHVS and CDR2 FQNEAQ. Trimming removed 3 bases from V and 2 bases from J, with 13 bases in between. The CDR3 totals 15 residues. Variable domain in full (rest from reference TRBV7-8 and TRBJ1-1): GAGVSQSPRYKVAKRGQDVALRCDPISGHVSLFWYQQALGQGPEFLTYFQNEAQLDKSGLPSDRFFAERPEGSVSTLKIQRTQQEDSAVYLCASSLWTDKNTEAFFGQGTRLTVV.

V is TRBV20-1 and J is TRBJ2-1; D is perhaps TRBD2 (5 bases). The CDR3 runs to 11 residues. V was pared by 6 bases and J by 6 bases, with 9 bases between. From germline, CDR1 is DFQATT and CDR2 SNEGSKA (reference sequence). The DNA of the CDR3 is TGCAGTGCCCTTACTAGCAATGAGCAGTTCTTC. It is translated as CSALTSNEQFF.

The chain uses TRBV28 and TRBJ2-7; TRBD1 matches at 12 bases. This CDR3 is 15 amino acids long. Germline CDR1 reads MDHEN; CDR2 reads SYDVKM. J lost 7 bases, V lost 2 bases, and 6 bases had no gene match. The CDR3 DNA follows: TGTGCCAGCAGTTTAGGGACAGGGGGCTTGGGGGAGCAGTACTTC. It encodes CASSLGTGGLGEQYF.

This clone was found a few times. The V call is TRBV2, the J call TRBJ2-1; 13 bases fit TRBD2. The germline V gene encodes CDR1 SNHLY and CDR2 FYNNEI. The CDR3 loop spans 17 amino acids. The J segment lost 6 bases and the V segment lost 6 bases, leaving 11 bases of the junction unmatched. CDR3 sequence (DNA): TGTGCCAGCAGGAAAAGAACCGGGACTAGCGGGACCAATGAGCAGTTCTTC. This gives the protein CASRKRTGTSGTNEQFF. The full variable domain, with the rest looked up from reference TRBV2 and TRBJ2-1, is EPEVTQTPSHQVTQMGQEVILRCVPISNHLYFYWYRQILGQKVEFLVSFYNNEISEKSEIFDDQFSVERPDGSNFTLKIRSTKLEDSAMYFCASRKRTGTSGTNEQFFGPGTRLTVL.

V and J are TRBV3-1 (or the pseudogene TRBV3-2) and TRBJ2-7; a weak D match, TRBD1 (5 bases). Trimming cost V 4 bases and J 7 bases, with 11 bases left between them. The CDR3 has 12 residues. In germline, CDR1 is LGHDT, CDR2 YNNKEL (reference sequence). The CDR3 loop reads CASSLDMGEQYF. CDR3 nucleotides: TGTGCCAGCAGCCTGGACATGGGGGAGCAGTACTTC.

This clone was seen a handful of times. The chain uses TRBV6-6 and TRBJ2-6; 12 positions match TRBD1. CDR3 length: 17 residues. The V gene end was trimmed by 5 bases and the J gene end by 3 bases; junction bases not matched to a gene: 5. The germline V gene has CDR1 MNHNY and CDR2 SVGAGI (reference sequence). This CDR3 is CASSQGQGAGGANVLTF. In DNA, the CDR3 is TGTGCCAGCAGTCAGGGACAGGGGGCTGGTGGGGCCAACGTCCTGACTTTC.

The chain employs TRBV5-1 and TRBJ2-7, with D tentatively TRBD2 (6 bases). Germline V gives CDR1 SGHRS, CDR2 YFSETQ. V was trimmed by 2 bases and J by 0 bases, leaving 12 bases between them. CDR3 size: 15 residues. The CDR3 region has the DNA TGCGCCAGCAGCTTCATGGCGGGGAGCTCCTACGAGCAGTACTTC. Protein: CASSFMAGSSYEQYF.

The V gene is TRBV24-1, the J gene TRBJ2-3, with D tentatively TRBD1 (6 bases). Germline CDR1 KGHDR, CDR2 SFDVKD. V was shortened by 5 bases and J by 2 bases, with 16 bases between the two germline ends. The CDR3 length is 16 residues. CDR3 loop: CATSGNGPGVTDTQYF. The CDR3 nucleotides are TGTGCCACCAGTGGAAACGGCCCAGGGGTCACAGATACGCAGTATTTT.

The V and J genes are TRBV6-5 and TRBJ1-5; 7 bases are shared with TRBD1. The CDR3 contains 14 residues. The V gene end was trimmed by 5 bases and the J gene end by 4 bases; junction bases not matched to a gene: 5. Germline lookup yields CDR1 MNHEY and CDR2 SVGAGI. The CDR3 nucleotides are TGTGCCAGCAGTCCCGGACAGGCTAATCAGCCCCAGCATTTT. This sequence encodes CASSPGQANQPQHF.

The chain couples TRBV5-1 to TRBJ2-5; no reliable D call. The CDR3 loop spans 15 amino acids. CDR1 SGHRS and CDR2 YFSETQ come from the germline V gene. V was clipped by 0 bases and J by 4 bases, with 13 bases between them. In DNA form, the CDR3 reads TGCGCCAGCAGCTTGGGATTTGGGTCGGGAGAGACCCAGTACTTC. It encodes CASSLGFGSGETQYF.

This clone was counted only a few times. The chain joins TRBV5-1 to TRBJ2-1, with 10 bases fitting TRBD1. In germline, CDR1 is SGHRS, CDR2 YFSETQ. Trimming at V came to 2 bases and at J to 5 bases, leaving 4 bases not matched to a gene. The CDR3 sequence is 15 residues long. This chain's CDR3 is CASSFTGTGDNEQFF. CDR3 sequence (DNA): TGCGCCAGCAGCTTTACCGGGACAGGGGACAATGAGCAGTTCTTC. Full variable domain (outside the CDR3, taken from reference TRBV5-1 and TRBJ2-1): KAGVTQTPRYLIKTRGQQVTLSCSPISGHRSVSWYQQTPGQGLQFLFEYFSETQRNKGNFPGRFSGRQFSNSRSEMNVSTLELGDSALYLCASSFTGTGDNEQFFGPGTRLTVL.

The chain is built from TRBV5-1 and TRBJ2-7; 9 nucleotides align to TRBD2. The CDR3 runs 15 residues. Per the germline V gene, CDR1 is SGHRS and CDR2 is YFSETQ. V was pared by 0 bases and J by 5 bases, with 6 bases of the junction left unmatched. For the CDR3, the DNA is TGCGCCAGCAGCTTGGATGGCGGGAGGGATAACGAGCAGTACTTC. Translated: CASSLDGGRDNEQYF.

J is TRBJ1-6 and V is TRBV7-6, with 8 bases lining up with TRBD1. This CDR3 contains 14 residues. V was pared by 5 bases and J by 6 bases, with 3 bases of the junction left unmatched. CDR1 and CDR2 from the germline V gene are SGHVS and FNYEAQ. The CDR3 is CASSETGGNSPLHF. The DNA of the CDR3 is TGTGCCAGCAGCGAAACAGGGGGTAATTCACCCCTCCACTTT.

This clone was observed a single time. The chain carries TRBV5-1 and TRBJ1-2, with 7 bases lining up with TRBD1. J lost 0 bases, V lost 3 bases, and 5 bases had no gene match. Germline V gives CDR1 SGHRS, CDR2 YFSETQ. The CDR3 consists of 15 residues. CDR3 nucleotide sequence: TGCGCCAGCAGCTACACAGGGGAAACTAACTATGGCTACACCTTC. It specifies CASSYTGETNYGYTF.

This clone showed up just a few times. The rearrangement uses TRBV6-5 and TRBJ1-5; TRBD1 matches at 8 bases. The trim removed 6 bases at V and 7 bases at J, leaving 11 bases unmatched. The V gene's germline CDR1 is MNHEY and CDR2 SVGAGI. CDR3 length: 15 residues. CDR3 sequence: CASRAPTGAGQPQHF. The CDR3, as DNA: TGTGCCAGCAGGGCTCCGACAGGGGCAGGGCAGCCCCAGCATTTT.

The CDR3 nucleotides read TGTGCCAGCAGTCCTAGGACACCCTACGAGCAGTACTTC. It encodes CASSPRTPYEQYF. V and J are TRBV28 and TRBJ2-7; a weak D match, TRBD1 (5 bases). The CDR3 has 13 residues. Germline CDR1 is MDHEN and CDR2 is SYDVKM. V lost 5 bases and J 2 bases, leaving 10 bases between the germline ends. The full variable domain, its missing parts supplied by reference TRBV28 and TRBJ2-7, is DVKVTQSSRYLVKRTGEKVFLECVQDMDHENMFWYRQDPGLGLRLIYFSYDVKMKEKGDIPEGYSVSREKKERFSLILESASTNQTSMYLCASSPRTPYEQYFGPGTRLTVT.

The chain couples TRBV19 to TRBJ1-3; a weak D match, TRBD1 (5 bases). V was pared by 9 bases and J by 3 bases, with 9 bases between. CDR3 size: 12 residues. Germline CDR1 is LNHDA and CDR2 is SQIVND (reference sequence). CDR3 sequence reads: CASRDYGNTIYF. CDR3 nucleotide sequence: TGTGCCAGCAGGGACTATGGAAACACCATATATTTT.

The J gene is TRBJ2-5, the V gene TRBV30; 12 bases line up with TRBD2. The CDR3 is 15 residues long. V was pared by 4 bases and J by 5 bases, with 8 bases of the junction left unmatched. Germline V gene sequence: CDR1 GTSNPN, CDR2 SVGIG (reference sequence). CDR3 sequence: CAWKLAGGPAETQYF. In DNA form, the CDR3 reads TGTGCCTGGAAACTAGCGGGAGGCCCAGCGGAGACCCAGTACTTC.

CDR3 nucleotide sequence: TGTGCCAGCAGCTTAGAGTCGACCAGGGTGGGGAATGAGCAGTTCTTC. Amino acids: CASSLESTRVGNEQFF. The chain is built from TRBV11-2 and TRBJ2-1; possibly TRBD1 for D (5 bases). Trimming pared 0 bases from V and 7 bases from J, leaving 16 bases between. Germline CDR1 reads SGHAT; CDR2 reads FQNNGV. This CDR3 spans 16 amino acids.

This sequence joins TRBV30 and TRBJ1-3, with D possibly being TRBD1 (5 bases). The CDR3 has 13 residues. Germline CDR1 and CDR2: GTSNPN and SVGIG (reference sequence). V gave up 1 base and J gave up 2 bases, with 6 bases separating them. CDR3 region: CAWSGGAGNTIYF. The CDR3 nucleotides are TGTGCCTGGAGTGGGGGGGCTGGAAACACCATATATTTT. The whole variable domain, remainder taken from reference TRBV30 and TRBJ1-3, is SQTIHQWPATLVQPVGSPLSLECTVEGTSNPNLYWYRQAAGRGLQLLFYSVGIGQISSEVPQNLSASRPQDRQFILSSKKLLLSDSGFYLCAWSGGAGNTIYFGEGSWLTVV.

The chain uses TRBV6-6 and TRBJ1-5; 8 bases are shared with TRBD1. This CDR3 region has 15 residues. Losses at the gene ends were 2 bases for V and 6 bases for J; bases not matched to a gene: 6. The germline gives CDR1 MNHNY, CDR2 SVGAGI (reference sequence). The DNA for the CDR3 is TGTGCCAGCAGTTACCCCGGACAGGGAGGTCAGCCCCAGCATTTT. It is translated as CASSYPGQGGQPQHF.

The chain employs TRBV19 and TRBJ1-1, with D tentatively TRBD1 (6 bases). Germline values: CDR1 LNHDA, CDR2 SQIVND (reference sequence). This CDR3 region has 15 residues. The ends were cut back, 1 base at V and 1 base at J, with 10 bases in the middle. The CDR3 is CASSIAGQKNTEAFF. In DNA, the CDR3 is TGTGCCAGTAGTATAGCAGGACAGAAGAACACTGAAGCTTTCTTT.

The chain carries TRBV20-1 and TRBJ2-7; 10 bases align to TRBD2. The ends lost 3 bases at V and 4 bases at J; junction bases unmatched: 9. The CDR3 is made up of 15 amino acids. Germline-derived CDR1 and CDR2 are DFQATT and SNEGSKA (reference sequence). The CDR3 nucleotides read TGCAGTGCTAGTAAGTCTAGCGGGAGAGGATACGAGCAGTACTTC. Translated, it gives CSASKSSGRGYEQYF.

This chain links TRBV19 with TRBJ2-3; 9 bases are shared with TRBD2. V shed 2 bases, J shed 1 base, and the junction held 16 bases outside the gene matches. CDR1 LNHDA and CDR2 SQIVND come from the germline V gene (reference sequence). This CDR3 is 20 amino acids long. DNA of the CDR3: TGTGCCAGTAGTATATCCCCGCCTAGCGGGACCCTCGTGGGCACAGATACGCAGTATTTT. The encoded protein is CASSISPPSGTLVGTDTQYF.

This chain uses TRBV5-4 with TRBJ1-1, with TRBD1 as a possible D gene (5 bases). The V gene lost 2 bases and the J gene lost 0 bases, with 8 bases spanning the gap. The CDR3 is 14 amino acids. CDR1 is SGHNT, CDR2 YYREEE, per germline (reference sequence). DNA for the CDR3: TGTGCCAGCAGCTTCGACAGCTTGAACACTGAAGCTTTCTTT. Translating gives CASSFDSLNTEAFF.

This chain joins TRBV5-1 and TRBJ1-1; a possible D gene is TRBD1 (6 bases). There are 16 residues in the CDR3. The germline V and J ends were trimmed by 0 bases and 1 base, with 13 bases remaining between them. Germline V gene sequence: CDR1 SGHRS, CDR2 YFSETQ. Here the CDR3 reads CASSLAAHRENTEAFF. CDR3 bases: TGCGCCAGCAGCTTGGCCGCCCACAGGGAGAACACTGAAGCTTTCTTT.

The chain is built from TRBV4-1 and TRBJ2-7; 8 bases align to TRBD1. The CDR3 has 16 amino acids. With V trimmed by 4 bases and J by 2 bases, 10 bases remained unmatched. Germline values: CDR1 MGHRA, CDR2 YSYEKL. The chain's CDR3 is CASSLSQGAKAYEQYF. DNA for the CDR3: TGCGCCAGCAGCCTATCCCAGGGGGCGAAGGCCTACGAGCAGTACTTC.

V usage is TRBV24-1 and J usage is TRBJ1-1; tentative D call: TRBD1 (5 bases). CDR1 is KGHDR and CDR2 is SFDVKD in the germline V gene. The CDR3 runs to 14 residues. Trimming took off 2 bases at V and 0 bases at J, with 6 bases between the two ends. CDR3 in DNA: TGTGCCACCAGTGATTCCAGGGTGAACACTGAAGCTTTCTTT. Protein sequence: CATSDSRVNTEAFF.